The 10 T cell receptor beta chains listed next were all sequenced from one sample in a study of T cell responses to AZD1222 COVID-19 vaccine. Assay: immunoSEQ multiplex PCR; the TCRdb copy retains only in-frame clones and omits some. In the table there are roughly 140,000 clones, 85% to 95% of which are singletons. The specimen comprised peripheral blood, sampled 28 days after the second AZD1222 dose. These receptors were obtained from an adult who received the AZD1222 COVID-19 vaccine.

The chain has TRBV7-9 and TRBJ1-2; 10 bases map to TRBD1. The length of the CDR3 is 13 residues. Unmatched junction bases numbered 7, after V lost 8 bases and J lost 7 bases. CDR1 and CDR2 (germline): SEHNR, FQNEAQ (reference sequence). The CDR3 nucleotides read TGTGCCAGCGGAGAGACAGGGGGCTTTGGCTACACCTTC. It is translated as CASGETGGFGYTF.

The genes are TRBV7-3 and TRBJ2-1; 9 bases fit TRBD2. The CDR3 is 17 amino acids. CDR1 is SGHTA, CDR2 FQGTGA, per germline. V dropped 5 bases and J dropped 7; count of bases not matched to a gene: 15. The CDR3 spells CASSRLGAGGPSNEQFF. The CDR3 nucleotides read TGTGCCAGCAGCCGCCTTGGGGCGGGAGGGCCCAGTAATGAGCAGTTCTTC.

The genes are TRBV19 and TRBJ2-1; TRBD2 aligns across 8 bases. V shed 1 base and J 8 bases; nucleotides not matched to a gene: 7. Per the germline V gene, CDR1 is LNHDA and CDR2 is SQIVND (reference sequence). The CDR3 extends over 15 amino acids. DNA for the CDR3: TGTGCCAGTAGTATAGTCGCGGGAGGCCGGGATGAGCAGTTCTTC. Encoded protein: CASSIVAGGRDEQFF.

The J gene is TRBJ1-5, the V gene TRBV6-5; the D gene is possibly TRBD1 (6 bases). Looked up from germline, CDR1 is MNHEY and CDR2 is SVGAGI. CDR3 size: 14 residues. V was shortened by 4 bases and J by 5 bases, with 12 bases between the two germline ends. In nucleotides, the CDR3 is TGTGCCAGCAGTTCAATACAGGGCTATCAGCCCCAGCATTTT. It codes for CASSSIQGYQPQHF.

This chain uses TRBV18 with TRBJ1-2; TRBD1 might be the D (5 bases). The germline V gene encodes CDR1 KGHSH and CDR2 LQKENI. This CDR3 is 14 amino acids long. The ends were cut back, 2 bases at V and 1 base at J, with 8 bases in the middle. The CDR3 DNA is TGTGCCAGCTCACCAGGCAGGGATAACTATGGCTACACCTTC. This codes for CASSPGRDNYGYTF.

For the CDR3, the DNA is TGTGCCAGCGGAGTCACCTATAATTCACCCCTCCACTTT. Translation gives CASGVTYNSPLHF. V gene TRBV2 combines with J gene TRBJ1-6; no clear D gene. The germline V and J ends were trimmed by 8 bases and 2 bases, with 7 bases remaining between them. Germline values: CDR1 SNHLY, CDR2 FYNNEI. CDR3 length: 13 residues.

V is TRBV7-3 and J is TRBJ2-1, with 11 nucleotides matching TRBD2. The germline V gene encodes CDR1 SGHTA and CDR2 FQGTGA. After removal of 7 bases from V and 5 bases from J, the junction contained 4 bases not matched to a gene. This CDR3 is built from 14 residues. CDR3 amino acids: CASNIAGGNNEQFF. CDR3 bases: TGTGCCAGCAACATAGCGGGAGGGAACAATGAGCAGTTCTTC.

CDR3 DNA: TGTGCCAGCAGCCCAACCTGGGACGTATGGGACAGCAATCAGCCCCAGCATTTT. Amino acid sequence: CASSPTWDVWDSNQPQHF. V usage is TRBV5-4 and J usage is TRBJ1-5, with D tentatively TRBD1 (5 bases). From germline, CDR1 is SGHNT and CDR2 YYREEE (reference sequence). This CDR3 spans 18 amino acids. V was cut by 4 bases and J by 1 base, with 21 bases left in between.

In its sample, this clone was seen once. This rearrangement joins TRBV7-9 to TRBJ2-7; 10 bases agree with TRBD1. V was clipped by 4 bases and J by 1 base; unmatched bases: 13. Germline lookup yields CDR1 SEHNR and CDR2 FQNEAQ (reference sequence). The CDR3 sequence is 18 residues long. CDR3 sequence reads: CASSSDGTGERFSYEQYF. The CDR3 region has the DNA TGTGCCAGCAGCTCCGACGGGACAGGGGAGCGCTTTTCCTACGAGCAGTACTTC.

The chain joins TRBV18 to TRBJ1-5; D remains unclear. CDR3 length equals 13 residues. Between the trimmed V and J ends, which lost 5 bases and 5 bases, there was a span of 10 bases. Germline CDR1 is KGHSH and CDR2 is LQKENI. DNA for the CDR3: TGTGCCAGCTCAGGTAGCGAATATCAGCCCCAGCATTTT. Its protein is CASSGSEYQPQHF.